A selection of T cell receptor beta chains follows, all from one sample in a study of T cell changes during pregnancy in multiple sclerosis. Here immunoSEQ multiplex PCR was the method, and the copy in TCRdb shows in-frame clones only, minus some. Here the sample spans tens of thousands of clones, about 90% being singletons. This specimen consisted of peripheral blood, obtained after pregnancy. The receptors stem from a female donor in good health, enrolled as a control in a pregnancy study. The CDR3 runs from the conserved cysteine through the conserved F or W. D genes are given only for firm matches. Only some rows state a clone size, as once, few, many or a class for expanded clones.

D: TRBD2; length: 18; size: -; V: TRBV4-1; J: TRBJ2-3; DNA: TGCGCCACCCCGGGACTAGCGGGAGGGCCGACGAGCACAGATACGCAGTATTTT; CDR3: CATPGLAGGPTSTDTQYF
D: TRBD2; length: 19; size: once; V: TRBV28; J: TRBJ2-1; DNA: TGTGCCAGCAGAGTAAAGTGGGGACTAGCGGGGGATAAGGGTAATGAGCAGTTCTTC; CDR3: CASRVKWGLAGDKGNEQFF
D: TRBD1; length: 15; size: once; V: TRBV11-2; J: TRBJ2-5; DNA: TGTGCCAGCAGCTCAGAACCGGGACAGCAAGAGACCCAGTACTTC; CDR3: CASSSEPGQQETQYF
D: -; length: 16; size: -; V: TRBV5-1; J: TRBJ1-3; DNA: TGCGCCAGCAGCTTGGAGGTGTCGGGGTCTGGAAACACCATATATTTT; CDR3: CASSLEVSGSGNTIYF
D: TRBD2; length: 18; size: -; V: TRBV6-1; J: TRBJ2-5; DNA: TGTGCCAGCAGTGAAACATGGGCTAGCGGGAGTATGCTGGAGACCCAGTACTTC; CDR3: CASSETWASGSMLETQYF
D: -; length: 14; size: -; V: TRBV27; J: TRBJ1-6; DNA: TGTGCTAGCGGGGCGGTCCCGAATAATTCACCCCTCCACTTT; CDR3: CASGAVPNNSPLHF
D: -; length: 10; size: -; V: TRBV28; J: TRBJ2-7; DNA: TGTGCCAGCAGTCTCGTGGAGCAGTACTTC; CDR3: CASSLVEQYF
D: TRBD2; length: 16; size: -; V: TRBV27; J: TRBJ2-3; DNA: TGTGCCAGCAGTTTCCTGACTAGCGGGGGGGCAGATACGCAGTATTTT; CDR3: CASSFLTSGGADTQYF
D: TRBD1; length: 14; size: -; V: TRBV27; J: TRBJ1-2; DNA: TGTGCCAGCAGTCAAAGACGCAGGGGGGATGGCTACACCTTC; CDR3: CASSQRRRGDGYTF
D: TRBD2; length: 16; size: -; V: TRBV4-1; J: TRBJ2-5; DNA: TGCGCCAGCAGCCAAGCCTCAGGGAGGGTTGACGAGACCCAGTACTTC; CDR3: CASSQASGRVDETQYF
D: -; length: 14; size: -; V: TRBV7-9; J: TRBJ1-2; DNA: TGTGCCAGCAGCGGGGCTCTCAGGCCTCATGGCTACACCTTC; CDR3: CASSGALRPHGYTF
D: TRBD2; length: 19; size: -; V: TRBV15; J: TRBJ2-5; DNA: TGTGCCACCAGCAGAGATCTGGTTTCACTAGCGGGTGAAGAAGAGACCCAGTACTTC; CDR3: CATSRDLVSLAGEEETQYF
D: -; length: 13; size: -; V: TRBV27; J: TRBJ2-2; DNA: TGTGCCAGCAGTCTAATCTACACCGGGGAGCTGTTTTTT; CDR3: CASSLIYTGELFF
D: -; length: 15; size: many; V: TRBV6-1; J: TRBJ2-1; DNA: TGTGCCAGCAGTGTCCCCGCGGGCGAGTACAATGAGCAGTTCTTC; CDR3: CASSVPAGEYNEQFF
D: -; length: 15; size: -; V: TRBV27; J: TRBJ1-1; DNA: TGTGCCAGTACAATTTCGGGACACATGAACACTGAAGCTTTCTTT; CDR3: CASTISGHMNTEAFF
D: -; length: 13; size: -; V: TRBV19; J: TRBJ2-1; DNA: TGTGCCAGTAGTATGACAGCTAACAATGAGCAGTTCTTC; CDR3: CASSMTANNEQFF
D: -; length: 15; size: -; V: TRBV6-6; J: TRBJ1-6; DNA: TGTGCCAGCAGCAGTTCGGACGGGGGAAATTCACCCCTCCACTTT; CDR3: CASSSSDGGNSPLHF
D: TRBD2; length: 14; size: once; V: TRBV2; J: TRBJ2-1; DNA: TGTGCCAGCAGGAGCGGGAGTCAGCACAATGAGCAGTTCTTC; CDR3: CASRSGSQHNEQFF
D: TRBD1; length: 16; size: -; V: TRBV18; J: TRBJ1-5; DNA: TGTGCCAGCTCACTCTCAGGACAGGGGGGAAATCAGCCCCAGCATTTT; CDR3: CASSLSGQGGNQPQHF
D: -; length: 16; size: -; V: TRBV6-5; J: TRBJ1-1; DNA: TGTGCCAGCAGTTACGGGTCAGGGATCGCGAACACTGAAGCTTTCTTT; CDR3: CASSYGSGIANTEAFF
D: -; length: 15; size: -; V: TRBV19; J: TRBJ2-6; DNA: TGTGCCAGTAGTATAGGTGGGCCTGGGGCCAACGTCCTGACTTTC; CDR3: CASSIGGPGANVLTF
D: -; length: 16; size: few; V: TRBV6-6; J: TRBJ1-2; DNA: TGTGCCAGCAGCGACGCAAGACGAACAGCTGACTATGGCTACACCTTC; CDR3: CASSDARRTADYGYTF
D: TRBD1; length: 15; size: -; V: TRBV23-1; J: TRBJ2-7; DNA: TGCGCCAGCAGTTTAAAGGGGGCTGGTCCCTACGAGCAGTACTTC; CDR3: CASSLKGAGPYEQYF
D: TRBD2; length: 16; size: -; V: TRBV13; J: TRBJ2-3; DNA: TGTGCCAGCAGCTTTCGGACTAGCGGGTACTCAGATACGCAGTATTTT; CDR3: CASSFRTSGYSDTQYF
D: -; length: 16; size: -; V: TRBV11-2; J: TRBJ2-2; DNA: TGTGCCAGCAGTTATACAGGGTCTAGGAACACCGGGGAGCTGTTTTTT; CDR3: CASSYTGSRNTGELFF
D: TRBD2; length: 16; size: -; V: TRBV4-3; J: TRBJ2-3; DNA: TGCGCCAGCAGCCAGGATAGCGGGGGGAGCACAGATACGCAGTATTTT; CDR3: CASSQDSGGSTDTQYF
D: -; length: 14; size: -; V: TRBV6-4; J: TRBJ2-3; DNA: TGTGCCAGCAGTGAGAGCGGAGCCACAGATACGCAGTATTTT; CDR3: CASSESGATDTQYF
D: -; length: 14; size: -; V: TRBV30; J: TRBJ2-5; DNA: TGTGCCTTCTCCCTGGGGAGAGGGAAAGAGACCCAGTACTTC; CDR3: CAFSLGRGKETQYF
D: TRBD2; length: 14; size: -; V: TRBV5-1; J: TRBJ2-7; DNA: TGCGCCAGCAGGATCCTAGCGGGGACCTACGAGCAGTACTTC; CDR3: CASRILAGTYEQYF
D: -; length: 14; size: -; V: TRBV5-1; J: TRBJ2-7; DNA: TGCGCCAGCAGCTGGGGAGCCCACTCCTACGAGCAGTACTTC; CDR3: CASSWGAHSYEQYF
D: -; length: 11; size: -; V: TRBV28; J: TRBJ2-7; DNA: TGTGCCAGCAGCCCAGGGTACGAGCAGTACTTC; CDR3: CASSPGYEQYF